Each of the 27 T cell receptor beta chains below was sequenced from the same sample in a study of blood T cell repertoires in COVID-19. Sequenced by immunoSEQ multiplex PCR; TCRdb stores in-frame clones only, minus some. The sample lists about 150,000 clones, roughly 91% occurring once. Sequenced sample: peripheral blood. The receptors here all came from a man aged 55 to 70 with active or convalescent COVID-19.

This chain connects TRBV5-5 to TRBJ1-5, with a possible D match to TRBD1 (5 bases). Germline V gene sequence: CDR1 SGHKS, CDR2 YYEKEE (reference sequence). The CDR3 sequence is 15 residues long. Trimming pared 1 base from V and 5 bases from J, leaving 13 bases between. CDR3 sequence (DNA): TGTGCCAGCAGCTTGACCGACAGAACCTATCAGCCCCAGCATTTT. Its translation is CASSLTDRTYQPQHF. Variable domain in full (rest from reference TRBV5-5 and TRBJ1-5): DAGVTQSPTHLIKTRGQQVTLRCSPISGHKSVSWYQQVLGQGPQFIFQYYEKEERGRGNFPDRFSARQFPNYSSELNVNALLLGDSALYLCASSLTDRTYQPQHFGDGTRLSIL.

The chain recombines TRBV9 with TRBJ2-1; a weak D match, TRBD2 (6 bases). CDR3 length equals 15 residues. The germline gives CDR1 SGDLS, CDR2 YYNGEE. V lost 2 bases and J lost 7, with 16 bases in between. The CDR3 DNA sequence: TGTGCCAGCAGCGTTCTCGGTGGGAGGATTAATGAGCAGTTCTTC. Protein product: CASSVLGGRINEQFF.

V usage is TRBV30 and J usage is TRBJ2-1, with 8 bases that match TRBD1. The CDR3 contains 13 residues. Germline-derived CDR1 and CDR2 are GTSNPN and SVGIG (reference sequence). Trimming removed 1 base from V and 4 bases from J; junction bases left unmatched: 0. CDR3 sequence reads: CAWSGTGYNEQFF. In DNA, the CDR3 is TGTGCCTGGAGTGGGACAGGGTACAATGAGCAGTTCTTC.

This CDR3 reads CASSLASGDTGELFF. CDR3 DNA: TGTGCCAGCAGCTTAGCTAGCGGGGACACCGGGGAGCTGTTTTTT. The chain has TRBV11-3 and TRBJ2-2; TRBD2 matches at 9 bases. V was clipped by 1 base and J by 3 bases; unmatched bases: 0. This CDR3 has 15 amino acids. The germline gives CDR1 SGHNT, CDR2 YENEEA. Full variable domain (rest looked up from reference TRBV11-3 and TRBJ2-2): EAGVVQSPRYKIIEKKQPVAFWCNPISGHNTLYWYLQNLGQGPELLIRYENEEAVDDSQLPKDRFSAERLKGVDSTLKIQPAELGDSAVYLCASSLASGDTGELFFGEGSRLTVL.

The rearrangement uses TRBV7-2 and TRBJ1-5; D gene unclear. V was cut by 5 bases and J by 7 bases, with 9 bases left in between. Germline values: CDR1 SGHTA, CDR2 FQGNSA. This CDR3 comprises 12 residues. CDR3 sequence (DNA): TGTGCCAGCAGCCGGGAAGGACAGCCCCAGCATTTT. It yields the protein CASSREGQPQHF.

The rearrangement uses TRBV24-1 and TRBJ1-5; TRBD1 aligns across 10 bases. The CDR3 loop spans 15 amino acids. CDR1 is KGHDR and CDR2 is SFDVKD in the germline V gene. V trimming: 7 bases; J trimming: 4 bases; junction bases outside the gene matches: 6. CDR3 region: CATSDGTGDNQPQHF. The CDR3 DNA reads TGTGCCACCAGCGACGGGACAGGGGATAATCAGCCCCAGCATTTT.

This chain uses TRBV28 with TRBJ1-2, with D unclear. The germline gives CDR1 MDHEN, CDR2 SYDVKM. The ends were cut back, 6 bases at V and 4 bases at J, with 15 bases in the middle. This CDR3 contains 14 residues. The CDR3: CASRERELSYGYTF. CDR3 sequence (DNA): TGTGCCAGCAGAGAACGGGAGTTGTCCTATGGCTACACCTTC.

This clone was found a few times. CDR3 amino acids: CASSLNRGSETQYF. In DNA, the CDR3 is TGTGCCAGCAGCTTAAATAGGGGGTCAGAGACCCAGTACTTC. This rearrangement joins TRBV11-2 to TRBJ2-5; possible D gene TRBD1, 6 bases. Trimming stripped 2 bases from V and 4 bases from J, with 11 bases between. The V gene's germline CDR1 is SGHAT and CDR2 FQNNGV. The CDR3 has 14 amino acids.

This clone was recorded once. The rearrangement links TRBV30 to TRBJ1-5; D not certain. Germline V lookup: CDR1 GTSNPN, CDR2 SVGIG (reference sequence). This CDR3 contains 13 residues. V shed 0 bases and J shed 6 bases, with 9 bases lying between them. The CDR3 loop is CAWSVRVGQPQHF. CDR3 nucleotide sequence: TGTGCCTGGAGTGTACGGGTGGGTCAGCCCCAGCATTTT.

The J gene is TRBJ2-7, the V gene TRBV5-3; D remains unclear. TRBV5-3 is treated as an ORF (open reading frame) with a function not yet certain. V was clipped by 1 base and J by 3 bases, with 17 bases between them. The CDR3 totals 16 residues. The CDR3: CARSLRTVSGCYEQYF. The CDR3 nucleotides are TGTGCCAGAAGCTTGAGAACGGTCTCCGGGTGCTACGAGCAGTACTTC.

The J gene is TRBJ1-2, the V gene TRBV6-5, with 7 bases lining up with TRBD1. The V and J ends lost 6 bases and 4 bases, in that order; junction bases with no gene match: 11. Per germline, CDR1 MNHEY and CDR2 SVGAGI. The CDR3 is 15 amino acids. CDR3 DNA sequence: TGTGCCAGCAGCTCACCGGGACAGCAAATCTATGGCTACACCTTC. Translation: CASSSPGQQIYGYTF.

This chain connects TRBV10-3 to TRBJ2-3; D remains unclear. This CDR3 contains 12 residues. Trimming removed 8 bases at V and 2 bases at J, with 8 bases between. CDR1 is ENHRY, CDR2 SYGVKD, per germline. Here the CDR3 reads CAIGEATDTQYF. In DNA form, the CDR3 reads TGTGCCATCGGCGAGGCCACAGATACGCAGTATTTT.

The CDR3 region is CASSYEIRTEAFF. The CDR3 region has the DNA TGTGCCAGCAGTTACGAGATCCGGACTGAAGCTTTCTTT. The chain is built from TRBV5-4 and TRBJ1-1, with D uncertain. V gave up 5 bases and J gave up 5 bases, with 13 bases separating them. Germline loops: CDR1 SGHNT, CDR2 YYREEE (reference sequence). This CDR3 is 13 amino acids long.

In DNA form, the CDR3 reads TGTGCCAGCAGCACCCGACAGCACGTCATGAACACTGAAGCTTTCTTT. Translation: CASSTRQHVMNTEAFF. The gene calls are TRBV21-1 and TRBJ1-1; the table gives TRBD1 as D, unverified against the DNA. TRBV21-1 is marked as a pseudogene. The CDR3 covers 16 residues.

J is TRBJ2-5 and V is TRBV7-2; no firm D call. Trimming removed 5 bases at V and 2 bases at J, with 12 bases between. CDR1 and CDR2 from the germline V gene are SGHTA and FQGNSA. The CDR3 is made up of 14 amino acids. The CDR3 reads CASSPAIGQETQYF. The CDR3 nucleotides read TGTGCCAGCAGCCCCGCGATCGGGCAAGAGACCCAGTACTTC.

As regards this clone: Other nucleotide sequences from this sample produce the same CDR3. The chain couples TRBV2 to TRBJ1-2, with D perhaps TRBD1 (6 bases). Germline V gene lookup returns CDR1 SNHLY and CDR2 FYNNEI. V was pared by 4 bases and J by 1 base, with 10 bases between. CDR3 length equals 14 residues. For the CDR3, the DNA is TGTGCCAGCAGTGGTACAGGGATTAACTATGGCTACACCTTC. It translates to CASSGTGINYGYTF.

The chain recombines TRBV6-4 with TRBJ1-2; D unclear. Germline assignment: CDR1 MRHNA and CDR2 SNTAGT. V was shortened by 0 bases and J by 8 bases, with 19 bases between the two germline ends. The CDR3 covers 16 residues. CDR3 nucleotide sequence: TGTGCCAGCAGTGACTCGACGCAGGACTCCTGGAAAGGCTACACCTTC. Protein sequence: CASSDSTQDSWKGYTF.

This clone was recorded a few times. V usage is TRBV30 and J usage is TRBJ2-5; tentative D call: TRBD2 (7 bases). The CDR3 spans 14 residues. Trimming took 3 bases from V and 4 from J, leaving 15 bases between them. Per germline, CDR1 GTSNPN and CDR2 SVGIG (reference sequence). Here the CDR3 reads CAWRGGGARETQYF. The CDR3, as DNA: TGTGCCTGGAGAGGTGGGGGGGCCCGAGAGACCCAGTACTTC. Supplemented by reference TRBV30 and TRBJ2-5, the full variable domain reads SQTIHQWPATLVQPVGSPLSLECTVEGTSNPNLYWYRQAAGRGLQLLFYSVGIGQISSEVPQNLSASRPQDRQFILSSKKLLLSDSGFYLCAWRGGGARETQYFGPGTRLLVL.

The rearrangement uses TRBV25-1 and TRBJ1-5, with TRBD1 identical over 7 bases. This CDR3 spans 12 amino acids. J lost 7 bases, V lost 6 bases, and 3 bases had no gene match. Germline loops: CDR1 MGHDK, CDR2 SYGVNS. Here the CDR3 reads CASRQGDQPQHF. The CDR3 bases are TGTGCCAGCAGGCAGGGGGACCAGCCCCAGCATTTT. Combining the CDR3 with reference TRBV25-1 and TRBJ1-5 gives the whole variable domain EADIYQTPRYLVIGTGKKITLECSQTMGHDKMYWYQQDPGMELHLIHYSYGVNSTEKGDLSSESTVSRIRTEHFPLTLESARPSHTSQYLCASRQGDQPQHFGDGTRLSIL.

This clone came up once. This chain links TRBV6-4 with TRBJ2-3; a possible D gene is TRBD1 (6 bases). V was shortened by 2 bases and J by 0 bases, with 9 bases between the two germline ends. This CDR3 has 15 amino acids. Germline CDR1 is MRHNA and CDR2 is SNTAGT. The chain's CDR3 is CASSDGGLSTDTQYF. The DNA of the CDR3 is TGTGCCAGCAGTGACGGGGGCCTGAGCACAGATACGCAGTATTTT.

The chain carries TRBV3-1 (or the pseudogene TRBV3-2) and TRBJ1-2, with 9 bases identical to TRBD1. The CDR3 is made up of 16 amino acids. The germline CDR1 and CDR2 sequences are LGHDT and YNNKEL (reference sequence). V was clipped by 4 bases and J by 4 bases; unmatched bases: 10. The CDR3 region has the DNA TGTGCCAGCAGCCCGGGACAGGGTACCGCTGGCTATGGCTACACCTTC. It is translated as CASSPGQGTAGYGYTF.

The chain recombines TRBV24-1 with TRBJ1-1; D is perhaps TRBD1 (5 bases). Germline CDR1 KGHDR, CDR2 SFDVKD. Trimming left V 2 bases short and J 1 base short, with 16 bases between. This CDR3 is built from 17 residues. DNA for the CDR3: TGTGCCACCAGTGATTCGACAAGGGGAGGAACGAACACTGAAGCTTTCTTT. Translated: CATSDSTRGGTNTEAFF.

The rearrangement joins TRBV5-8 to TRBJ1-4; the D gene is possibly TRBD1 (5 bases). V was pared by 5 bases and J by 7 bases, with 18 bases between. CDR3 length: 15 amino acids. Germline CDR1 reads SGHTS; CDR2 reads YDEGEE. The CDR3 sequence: CASSRDQGRIEKLFF. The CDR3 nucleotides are TGTGCCAGCAGTCGCGACCAGGGCAGAATTGAAAAACTGTTTTTT.

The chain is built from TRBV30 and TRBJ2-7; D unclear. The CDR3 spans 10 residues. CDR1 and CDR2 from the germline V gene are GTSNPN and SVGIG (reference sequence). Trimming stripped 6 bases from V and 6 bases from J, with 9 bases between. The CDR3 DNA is TGTGCCTGCGGGTCGGGCGAGCAGTACTTC. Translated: CACGSGEQYF. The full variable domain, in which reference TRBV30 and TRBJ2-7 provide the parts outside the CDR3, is SQTIHQWPATLVQPVGSPLSLECTVEGTSNPNLYWYRQAAGRGLQLLFYSVGIGQISSEVPQNLSASRPQDRQFILSSKKLLLSDSGFYLCACGSGEQYFGPGTRLTVT.

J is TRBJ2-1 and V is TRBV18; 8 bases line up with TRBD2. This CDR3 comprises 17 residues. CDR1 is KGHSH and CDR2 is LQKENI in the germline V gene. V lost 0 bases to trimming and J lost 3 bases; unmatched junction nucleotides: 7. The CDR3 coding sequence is TGTGCCAGCTCACCACCGACGGGGGGGCCAGTCTACAATGAGCAGTTCTTC. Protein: CASSPPTGGPVYNEQFF.

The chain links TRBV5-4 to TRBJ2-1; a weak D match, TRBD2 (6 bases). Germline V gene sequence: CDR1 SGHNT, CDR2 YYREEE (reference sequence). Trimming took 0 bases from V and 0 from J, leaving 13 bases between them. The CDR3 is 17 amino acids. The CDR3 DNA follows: TGTGCCAGCAGCTTGGGACTAGGAGCGAGCTCCTACAATGAGCAGTTCTTC. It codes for CASSLGLGASSYNEQFF.

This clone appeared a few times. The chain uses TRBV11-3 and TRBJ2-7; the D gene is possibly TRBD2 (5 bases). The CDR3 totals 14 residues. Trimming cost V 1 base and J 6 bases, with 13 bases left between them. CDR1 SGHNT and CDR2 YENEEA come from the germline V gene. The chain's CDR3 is CASSLGPGKSEQYF. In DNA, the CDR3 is TGTGCCAGCAGCTTAGGTCCGGGAAAGTCCGAGCAGTACTTC.